This T cell receptor beta chain emerged from a study of cytomegalovirus exposure and HLA in healthy donors. The overall study: It was reported in a later analysis that the same platform had been used for the 90 to 150 validation repertoires as for the roughly 710 first-cohort repertoires. Findings of the study overall: TCR clusters originating in the first cohort tended to co-occur in the roughly 120 validation repertoires, according to a later analysis. The investigators catalogued 164 TCR beta chains as cytomegalovirus-associated.

This clone was observed once. What it binds is not known. Sequencing was performed with immunoSEQ multiplex PCR; in TCRdb, only in-frame clones are kept and a portion is missing. The table records roughly 70,000 clones, 94% of them present only once. V lost 6 bases and J 5 bases, leaving 17 bases between the germline ends. CDR3 size: 14 residues. CDR1 and CDR2 (germline): SGHKS, YYEKEE (reference sequence). It was the approximately 120-subject validation cohort, separate from the approximately 670-subject first cohort, to which the donors belonged. This sequence originates from a man between 18 and 35 years old in good health and CMV-seropositive. The chain has TRBV5-5 and TRBJ2-5; tentatively, D is TRBD2 (5 bases). The specimen was PBMCs. The CDR3 loop reads CASTLRWTAETQYF. CDR3 DNA: TGTGCCAGCACTTTGAGGTGGACTGCGGAGACCCAGTACTTC.